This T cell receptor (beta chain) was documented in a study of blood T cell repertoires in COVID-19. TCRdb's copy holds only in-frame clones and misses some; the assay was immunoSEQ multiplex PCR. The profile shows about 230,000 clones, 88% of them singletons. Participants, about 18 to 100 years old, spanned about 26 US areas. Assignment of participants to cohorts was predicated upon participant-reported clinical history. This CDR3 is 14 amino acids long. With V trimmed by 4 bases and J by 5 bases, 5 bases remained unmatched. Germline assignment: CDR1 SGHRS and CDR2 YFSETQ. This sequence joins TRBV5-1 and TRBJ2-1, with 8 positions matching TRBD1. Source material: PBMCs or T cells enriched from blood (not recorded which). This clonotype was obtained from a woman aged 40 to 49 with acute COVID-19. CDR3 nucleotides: TGCGCCAGCAGCCTTACAGGGGGGAACAATGAGCAGTTCTTC. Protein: CASSLTGGNNEQFF. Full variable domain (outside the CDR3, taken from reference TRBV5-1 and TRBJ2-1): KAGVTQTPRYLIKTRGQQVTLSCSPISGHRSVSWYQQTPGQGLQFLFEYFSETQRNKGNFPGRFSGRQFSNSRSEMNVSTLELGDSALYLCASSLTGGNNEQFFGPGTRLTVL.